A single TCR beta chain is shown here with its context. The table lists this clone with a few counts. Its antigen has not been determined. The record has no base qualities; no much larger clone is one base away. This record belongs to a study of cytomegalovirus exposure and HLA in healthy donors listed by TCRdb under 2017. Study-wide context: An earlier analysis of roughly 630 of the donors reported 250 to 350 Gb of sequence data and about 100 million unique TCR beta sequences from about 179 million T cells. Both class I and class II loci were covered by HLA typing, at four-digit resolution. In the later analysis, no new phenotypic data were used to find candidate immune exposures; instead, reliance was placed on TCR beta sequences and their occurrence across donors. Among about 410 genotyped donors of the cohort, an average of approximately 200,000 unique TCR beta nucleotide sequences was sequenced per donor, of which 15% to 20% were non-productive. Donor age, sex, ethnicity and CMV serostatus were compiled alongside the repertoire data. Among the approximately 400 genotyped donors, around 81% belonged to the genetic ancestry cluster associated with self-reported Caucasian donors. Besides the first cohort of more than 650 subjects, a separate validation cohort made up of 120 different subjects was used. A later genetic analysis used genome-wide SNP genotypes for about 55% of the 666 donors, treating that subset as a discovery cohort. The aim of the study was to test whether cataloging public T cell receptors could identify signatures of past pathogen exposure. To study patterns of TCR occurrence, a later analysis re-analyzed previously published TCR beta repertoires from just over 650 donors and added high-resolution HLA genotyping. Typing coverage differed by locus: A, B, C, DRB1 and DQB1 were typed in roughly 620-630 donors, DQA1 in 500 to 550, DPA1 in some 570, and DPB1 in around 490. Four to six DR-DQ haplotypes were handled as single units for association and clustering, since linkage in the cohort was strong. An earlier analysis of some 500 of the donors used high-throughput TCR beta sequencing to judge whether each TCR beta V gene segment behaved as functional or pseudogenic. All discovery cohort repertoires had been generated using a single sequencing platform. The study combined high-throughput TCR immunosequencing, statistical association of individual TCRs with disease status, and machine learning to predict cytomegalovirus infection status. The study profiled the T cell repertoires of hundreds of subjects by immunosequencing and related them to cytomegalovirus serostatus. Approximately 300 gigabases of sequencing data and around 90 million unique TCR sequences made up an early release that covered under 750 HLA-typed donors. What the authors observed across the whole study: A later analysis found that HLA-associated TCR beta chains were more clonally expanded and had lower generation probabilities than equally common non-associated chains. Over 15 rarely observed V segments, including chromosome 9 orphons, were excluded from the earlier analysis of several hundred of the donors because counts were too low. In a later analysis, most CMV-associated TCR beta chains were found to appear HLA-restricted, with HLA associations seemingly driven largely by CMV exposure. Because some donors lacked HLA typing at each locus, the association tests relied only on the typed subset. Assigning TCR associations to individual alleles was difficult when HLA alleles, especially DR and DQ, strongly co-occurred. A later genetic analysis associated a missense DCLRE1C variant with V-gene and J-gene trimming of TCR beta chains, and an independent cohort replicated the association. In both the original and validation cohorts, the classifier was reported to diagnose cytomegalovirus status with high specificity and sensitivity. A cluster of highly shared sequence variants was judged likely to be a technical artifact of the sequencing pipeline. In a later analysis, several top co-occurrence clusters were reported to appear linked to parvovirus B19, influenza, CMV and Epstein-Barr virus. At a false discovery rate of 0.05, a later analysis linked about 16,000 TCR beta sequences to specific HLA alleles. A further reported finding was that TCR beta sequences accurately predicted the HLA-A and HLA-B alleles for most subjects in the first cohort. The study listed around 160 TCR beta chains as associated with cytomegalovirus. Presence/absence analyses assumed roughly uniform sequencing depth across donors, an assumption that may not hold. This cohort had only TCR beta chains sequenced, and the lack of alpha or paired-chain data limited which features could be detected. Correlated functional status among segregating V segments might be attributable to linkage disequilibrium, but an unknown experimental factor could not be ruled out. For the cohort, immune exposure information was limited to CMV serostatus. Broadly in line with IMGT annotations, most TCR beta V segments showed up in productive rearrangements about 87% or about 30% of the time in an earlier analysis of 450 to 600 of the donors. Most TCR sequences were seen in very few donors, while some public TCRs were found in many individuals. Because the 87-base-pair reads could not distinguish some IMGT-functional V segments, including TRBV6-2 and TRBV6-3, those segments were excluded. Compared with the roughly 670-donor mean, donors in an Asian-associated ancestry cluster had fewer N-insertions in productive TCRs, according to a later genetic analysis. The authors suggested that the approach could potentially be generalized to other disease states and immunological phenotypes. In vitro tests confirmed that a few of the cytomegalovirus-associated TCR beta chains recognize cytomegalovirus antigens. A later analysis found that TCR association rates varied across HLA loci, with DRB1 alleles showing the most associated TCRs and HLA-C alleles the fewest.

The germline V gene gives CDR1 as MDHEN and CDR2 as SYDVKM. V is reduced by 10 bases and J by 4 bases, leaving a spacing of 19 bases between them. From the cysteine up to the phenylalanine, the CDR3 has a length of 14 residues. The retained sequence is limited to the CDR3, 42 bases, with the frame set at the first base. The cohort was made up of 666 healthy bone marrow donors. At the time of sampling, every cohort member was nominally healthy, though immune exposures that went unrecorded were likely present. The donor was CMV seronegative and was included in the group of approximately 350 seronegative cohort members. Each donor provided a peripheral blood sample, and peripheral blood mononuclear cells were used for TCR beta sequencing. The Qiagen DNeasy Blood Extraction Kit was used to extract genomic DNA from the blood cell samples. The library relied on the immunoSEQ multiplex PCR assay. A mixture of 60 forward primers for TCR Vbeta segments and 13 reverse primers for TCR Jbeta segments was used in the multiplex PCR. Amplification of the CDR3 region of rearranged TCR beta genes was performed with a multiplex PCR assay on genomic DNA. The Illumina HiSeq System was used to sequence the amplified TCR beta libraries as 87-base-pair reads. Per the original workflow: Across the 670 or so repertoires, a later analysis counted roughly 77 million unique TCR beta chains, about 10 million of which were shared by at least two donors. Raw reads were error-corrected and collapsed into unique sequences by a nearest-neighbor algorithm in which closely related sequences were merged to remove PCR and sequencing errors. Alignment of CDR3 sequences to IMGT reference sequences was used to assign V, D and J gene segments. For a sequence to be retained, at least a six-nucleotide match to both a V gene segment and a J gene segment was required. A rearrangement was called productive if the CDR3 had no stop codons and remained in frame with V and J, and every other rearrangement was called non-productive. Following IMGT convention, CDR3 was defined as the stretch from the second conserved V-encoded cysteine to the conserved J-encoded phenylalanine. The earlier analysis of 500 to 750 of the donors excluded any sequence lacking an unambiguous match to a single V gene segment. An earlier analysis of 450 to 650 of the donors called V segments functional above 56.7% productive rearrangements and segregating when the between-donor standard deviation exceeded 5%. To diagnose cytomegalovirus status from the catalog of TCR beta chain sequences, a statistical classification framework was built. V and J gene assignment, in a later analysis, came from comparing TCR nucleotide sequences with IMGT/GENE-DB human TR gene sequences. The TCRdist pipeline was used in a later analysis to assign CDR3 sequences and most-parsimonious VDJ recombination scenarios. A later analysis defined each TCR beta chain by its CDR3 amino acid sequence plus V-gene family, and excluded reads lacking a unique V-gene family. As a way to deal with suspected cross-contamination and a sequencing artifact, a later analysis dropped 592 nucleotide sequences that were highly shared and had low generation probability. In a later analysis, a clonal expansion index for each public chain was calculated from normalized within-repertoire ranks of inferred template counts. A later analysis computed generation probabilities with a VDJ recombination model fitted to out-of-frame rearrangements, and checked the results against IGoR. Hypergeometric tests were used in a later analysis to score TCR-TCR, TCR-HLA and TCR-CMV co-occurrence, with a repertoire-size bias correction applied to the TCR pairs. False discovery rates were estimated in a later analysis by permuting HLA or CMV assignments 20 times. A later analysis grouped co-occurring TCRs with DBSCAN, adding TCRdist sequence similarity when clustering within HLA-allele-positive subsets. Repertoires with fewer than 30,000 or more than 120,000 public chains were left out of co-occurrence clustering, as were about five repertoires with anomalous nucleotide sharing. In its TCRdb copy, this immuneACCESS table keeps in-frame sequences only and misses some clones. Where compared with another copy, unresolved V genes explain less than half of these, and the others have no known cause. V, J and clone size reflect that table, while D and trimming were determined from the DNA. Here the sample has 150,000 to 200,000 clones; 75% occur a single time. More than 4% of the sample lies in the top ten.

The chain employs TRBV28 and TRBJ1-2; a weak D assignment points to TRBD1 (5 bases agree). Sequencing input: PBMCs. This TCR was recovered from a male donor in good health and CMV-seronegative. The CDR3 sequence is CATANPLGAYGYTF. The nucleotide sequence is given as TGTGCCACCGCAAACCCTTTAGGGGCCTATGGCTACACCTTC.